These 10 T cell receptor beta chains were all obtained from the same sample, sequenced in a study of sequential checkpoint blockade in melanoma. Sequencing was performed with immunoSEQ multiplex PCR; in TCRdb, only in-frame clones are kept and a portion is missing. Found here are about 28,000 clones, about 89% of them singletons; the top ten hold 13% to 15%. Described treatment: randomized to nivolumab then ipilimumab (arm A) or the reverse (arm B). The sequencing used CD8+ T cells sorted from blood (inferred from file names), collected from a patient given nivolumab and ipilimumab in sequence. These receptors originate from a human donor with melanoma.

The V call is TRBV27, the J call TRBJ1-2, with D possibly being TRBD1 (5 bases). The germline CDR1 and CDR2 sequences are MNHEY and SMNVEV (reference sequence). V dropped 4 bases and J dropped 0 bases, with 12 bases sitting between them. This CDR3 contains 15 residues. This chain's CDR3 is CASSSLEGTNYGYTF. CDR3 DNA: TGTGCCAGCAGTTCCTTGGAGGGGACTAACTATGGCTACACCTTC.

The rearrangement uses TRBV7-8 and TRBJ2-7; TRBD2 agrees at 13 bases. J lost 5 bases, V lost 5 bases, and 12 bases had no gene match. Per the germline V gene, CDR1 is SGHVS and CDR2 is FQNEAQ. The CDR3 extends over 17 amino acids. CDR3 sequence: CASSAQLAGGPYNEQYF. The CDR3 nucleotides are TGTGCCAGCAGCGCCCAACTAGCGGGAGGGCCTTATAACGAGCAGTACTTC.

The chain combines TRBV15 with TRBJ1-3, with a weak D call TRBD1 (6 bases). With 5 bases removed from V and 0 bases from J, the gap between germline ends came to 17 bases. This CDR3 is built from 17 residues. The V gene's germline CDR1 is LNHNV and CDR2 YYDKDF (reference sequence). The CDR3 bases are TGTGCCACCAGCGCTCGGGACATCTCTTCCTCTGGAAACACCATATATTTT. Residues: CATSARDISSSGNTIYF.

V and J are TRBV29-1 and TRBJ1-2; D possibly corresponds to TRBD1 (6 bases). The V end lost 4 bases, the J end lost 2 bases, and 17 bases lay between the germline ends. The CDR3 contains 15 residues. Germline lookup yields CDR1 SQVTM and CDR2 ANQGSEA. The CDR3 region is CSVVIGAGVNYGYTF. CDR3 in DNA: TGCAGCGTTGTTATCGGGGCAGGGGTCAACTATGGCTACACCTTC. Full variable domain (rest looked up from reference TRBV29-1 and TRBJ1-2): SAVISQKPSRDICQRGTSLTIQCQVDSQVTMMFWYRQQPGQSLTLIATANQGSEATYESGFVIDKFPISRPNLTFSTLTVSNMSPEDSSIYLCSVVIGAGVNYGYTFGSGTRLTVV.

The chain has TRBV27 and TRBJ2-1; D might be TRBD1 (7 bases). Trimming took 4 bases from V and 0 from J, leaving 13 bases between them. CDR3 length: 16 amino acids. Germline V gene lookup returns CDR1 MNHEY and CDR2 SMNVEV (reference sequence). The CDR3 DNA reads TGTGCCAGCAGTTCAGGGGGGCACAGCTCCTACAATGAGCAGTTCTTC. Translating gives CASSSGGHSSYNEQFF.

The chain has TRBV28 and TRBJ2-7, with 10 bases aligning to TRBD1. Trimming at V came to 6 bases and at J to 3 bases, leaving 5 bases not matched to a gene. CDR1 is MDHEN, CDR2 SYDVKM, per germline. CDR3 length equals 14 residues. The CDR3 reads CASSSGTGDYEQYF. The CDR3 nucleotides read TGTGCCAGCAGCTCCGGGACAGGGGACTACGAGCAGTACTTC.

A single count supports this clone. The rearrangement uses TRBV27 and TRBJ1-5; D not certain. Germline V lookup: CDR1 MNHEY, CDR2 SMNVEV (reference sequence). Trimming pared 2 bases from V and 3 bases from J, leaving 8 bases between. The CDR3 is made up of 14 amino acids. The CDR3 bases are TGTGCCAGCAGTTTACGACTGAACAATCAGCCCCAGCATTTT. As protein: CASSLRLNNQPQHF.

This clone was seen only once. The rearrangement uses TRBV27 and TRBJ1-4; D is possibly TRBD1 (6 bases). V lost 5 bases and J 0 bases, leaving 25 bases between the germline ends. CDR1 is MNHEY, CDR2 SMNVEV, per germline (reference sequence). The CDR3 is 20 amino acids. The CDR3 DNA follows: TGTGCCAGCAGTCCACCCCACAGGGCCAACGCCTCTGCAACTAATGAAAAACTGTTTTTT. Translating it yields CASSPPHRANASATNEKLFF.

A single count supports this clone. The V gene is TRBV28, the J gene TRBJ2-7, with 10 positions matching TRBD2. Unmatched junction bases numbered 8, after V lost 3 bases and J lost 9 bases. This CDR3 is built from 14 residues. The germline V gene has CDR1 MDHEN and CDR2 SYDVKM. CDR3 loop: CASSFSGRSLGQYF. CDR3 DNA: TGTGCCAGCAGTTTTAGCGGGAGGAGTTTAGGGCAGTACTTC.

This clone appeared once. The CDR3 DNA reads as TGTGCCAGCTCACCCCTCGTACAGGGGGTGGACACTGAAGCTTTCTTT. Its translation: CASSPLVQGVDTEAFF. The chain employs TRBV18 and TRBJ1-1; TRBD1 matches at 8 bases. The CDR3 is made up of 16 amino acids. The germline CDR1 and CDR2 sequences are KGHSH and LQKENI. V gave up 3 bases and J gave up 3 bases; unmatched junction bases: 9.